Presented here are 7 T cell receptor beta chains from one specimen sequenced in a study of metastatic and nonmetastatic thyroid tumors. Every patient was untreated before thyroid surgery. TCRdb reanalyzed the PCR reads via MiXCR. Of approximately 2,500 clones in the sample, around 28% were seen once. Sequences were obtained from tumor tissue. These TCRs come from a female donor with papillary thyroid cancer or a benign thyroid nodule (not recorded which). Some clones in this sample may be carry-over from other donors' samples.

The V call is TRBV28, the J call TRBJ1-1; TRBD1 matches at 8 bases. Germline CDR1 is MDHEN and CDR2 is SYDVKM. The CDR3 runs 14 residues. V lost 6 bases to trimming and J lost 3 bases; unmatched junction nucleotides: 6. CDR3 sequence reads: CASRPDRVDTEAFF. The CDR3 DNA follows: TGTGCCAGCAGACCGGACAGGGTAGACACTGAAGCTTTCTTT.

The V call is TRBV5-1, the J call TRBJ1-1; D gene ambiguous. Germline CDR1 reads SGHRS; CDR2 reads YFSETQ. CDR3 length: 14 residues. Trimming removed 4 bases from V and 4 bases from J, with 14 bases in between. CDR3 residues: CASSAGRVGTEAFF. CDR3 nucleotide sequence: TGCGCCAGCAGCGCTGGACGAGTGGGCACTGAAGCTTTCTTT.

This clone was detected only a few times. This chain joins TRBV6-1 and TRBJ2-1, with 8 bases fitting TRBD1. This CDR3 spans 15 amino acids. J lost 4 bases, V lost 6 bases, and 8 bases had no gene match. Per germline, CDR1 MNHNS and CDR2 SASEGT. CDR3 coding DNA: TGTGCCAGCAGAAACGACAGGGGCCTATACAATGAGCAGTTCTTC. As protein: CASRNDRGLYNEQFF.

The chain joins TRBV2 to TRBJ2-1, with 10 bases aligning to TRBD2. The trim removed 3 bases at V and 10 bases at J, leaving 9 bases unmatched. The CDR3 has 15 residues. Germline V gene lookup returns CDR1 SNHLY and CDR2 FYNNEI. CDR3 loop: CASSDPSGSVREQFF. The CDR3 bases are TGTGCCAGCAGTGATCCTAGCGGGAGCGTCAGGGAGCAGTTCTTC.

The chain links TRBV27 to TRBJ2-7; a weak D match, TRBD2 (5 bases). Germline V gene lookup returns CDR1 MNHEY and CDR2 SMNVEV (reference sequence). The V end lost 4 bases, the J end lost 2 bases, and 15 bases lay between the germline ends. CDR3 length: 15 amino acids. This CDR3 is CASSSHTTSTYEQYF. The CDR3 nucleotides read TGTGCCAGCAGTTCACACACTACTAGTACCTACGAGCAGTACTTC.

The chain links TRBV7-2 to TRBJ2-7; D call uncertain. Germline CDR1 reads SGHTA; CDR2 reads FQGNSA. This CDR3 spans 14 amino acids. The V gene lost 4 bases and the J gene lost 1 base, with 11 bases spanning the gap. CDR3 sequence: CASSSLDGSYEQYF. CDR3 coding DNA: TGTGCCAGCAGCTCACTGGACGGATCCTACGAGCAGTACTTC.

The chain recombines TRBV12-3 or TRBV12-4 with TRBJ2-2; D might be TRBD2 (6 bases). The ends were cut back, 3 bases at V and 6 bases at J, with 8 bases in the middle. The CDR3 loop spans 13 amino acids. Written as DNA, the CDR3 is TGTGCCAGCAGTTTCTCGGGGGCCGGGGAGCTGTTTTTT. This gives the protein CASSFSGAGELFF.